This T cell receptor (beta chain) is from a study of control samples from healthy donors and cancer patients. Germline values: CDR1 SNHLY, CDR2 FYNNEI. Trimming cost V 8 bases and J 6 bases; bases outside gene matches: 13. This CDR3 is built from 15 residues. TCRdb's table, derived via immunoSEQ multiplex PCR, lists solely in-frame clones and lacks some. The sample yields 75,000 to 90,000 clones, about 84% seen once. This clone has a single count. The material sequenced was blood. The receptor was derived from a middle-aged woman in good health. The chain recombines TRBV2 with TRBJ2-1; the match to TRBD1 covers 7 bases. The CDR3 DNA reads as TGTGCCAGCGGGGTGGGCAGGGGGATGGTCAATGAGCAGTTCTTC. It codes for CASGVGRGMVNEQFF.